Below are 26 T cell receptor beta chains sequenced from a single sample in a study of T cell responses to AZD1222 COVID-19 vaccine. Sequencing was performed with immunoSEQ multiplex PCR; in TCRdb, only in-frame clones are kept and a portion is missing. The sample yields 100,000 to 150,000 clones, more than 80% seen once. The source was peripheral blood, collected on day 0 of AZD1222 vaccination. These receptors came from an adult in good health.

The chain links TRBV28 to TRBJ2-5; 7 positions agree with TRBD2. Germline assignment: CDR1 MDHEN and CDR2 SYDVKM. V was pared by 7 bases and J by 5 bases, with 7 bases of the junction left unmatched. The CDR3 covers 13 residues. Here the CDR3 reads CASTAGREETQYF. CDR3 DNA sequence: TGTGCCAGCACCGCAGGGAGGGAGGAGACCCAGTACTTC.

This clone was observed a few times. V and J are TRBV19 and TRBJ1-5; D perhaps matches TRBD1 (6 bases). The CDR3 has 15 residues. Trimming left V 4 bases short and J 9 bases short, with 19 bases between. Germline CDR1 LNHDA, CDR2 SQIVND (reference sequence). The CDR3 is CASSRSGTSAGPQHF. The CDR3 region has the DNA TGTGCCAGTAGTAGGTCCGGGACAAGCGCTGGGCCCCAGCATTTT.

CDR3 amino acids: CASSFSGAGGTYEQYF. DNA for the CDR3: TGTGCCAGCAGTTTCTCCGGAGCGGGGGGAACCTACGAGCAGTACTTC. The chain couples TRBV28 to TRBJ2-7, with 9 bases identical to TRBD2. The germline gives CDR1 MDHEN, CDR2 SYDVKM. Trimming took 3 bases from V and 2 from J; bases not matched to a gene: 8. This CDR3 is built from 16 residues.

The rearrangement joins TRBV3-1 (or the pseudogene TRBV3-2) to TRBJ1-1; D remains unclear. The germline V gene encodes CDR1 LGHDT and CDR2 YNNKEL (reference sequence). Trimming shortened V by 0 bases and J by 3 bases, and 8 bases separated the two germline ends. The CDR3 has 14 amino acids. CDR3 bases: TGTGCCAGCAGCCAAGATCTGTGGGACACTGAAGCTTTCTTT. Protein sequence: CASSQDLWDTEAFF.

This chain connects TRBV10-3 to TRBJ2-1, with a weak D call TRBD1 (5 bases). Trimming stripped 0 bases from V and 2 bases from J, with 11 bases between. The CDR3 is 16 amino acids. Germline V CDR1 and CDR2: ENHRY, SYGVKD. Here the CDR3 DNA reads TGTGCCATCAGTGAGTCGGGGCAGACGGCCTACAATGAGCAGTTCTTC. It translates to CAISESGQTAYNEQFF.

This clone was recorded only once. The J gene is TRBJ2-1, the V gene TRBV19; D remains unclear. The germline V and J ends were trimmed by 5 bases and 8 bases, with 13 bases remaining between them. The CDR3 has 13 residues. Germline V CDR1 and CDR2: LNHDA, SQIVND (reference sequence). The chain's CDR3 is CASSLKFEDEQFF. Here the CDR3 DNA reads TGTGCCAGTAGTCTAAAATTTGAGGATGAGCAGTTCTTC.

The rearrangement joins TRBV6-6 to TRBJ2-1; weak D call: TRBD2 (6 bases). The germline V gene has CDR1 MNHNY and CDR2 SVGAGI (reference sequence). This CDR3 is built from 15 residues. V was trimmed by 4 bases and J by 4 bases, leaving 14 bases between them. CDR3 in DNA: TGTGCCAGCAGTTCCACACAAGCGGGTTACAATGAGCAGTTCTTC. It yields the protein CASSSTQAGYNEQFF.

This clone was counted a single time. The genes are TRBV6-1 and TRBJ1-5, with a possible D match to TRBD1 (5 bases). The CDR3 spans 15 residues. V lost 0 bases to trimming and J lost 5 bases, with 11 bases between them. Per the germline V gene, CDR1 is MNHNS and CDR2 is SASEGT. Here the CDR3 DNA reads TGTGCCAGCAGTGAAGCTAGGCAGGGATATCAGCCCCAGCATTTT. Protein sequence: CASSEARQGYQPQHF.

The CDR3 region is CASSLAGLAGDTQYF. CDR3 nucleotide sequence: TGCGCCAGCAGCTTAGCCGGACTAGCGGGAGATACGCAGTATTTT. The chain joins TRBV5-1 to TRBJ2-3; TRBD2 matches 11 bases. CDR1 SGHRS and CDR2 YFSETQ come from the germline V gene. The ends lost 2 bases at V and 5 bases at J; junction bases unmatched: 4. There are 15 residues in the CDR3.

This clone was detected only once. The J gene is TRBJ2-5, the V gene TRBV6-5; D unclear. The CDR3 totals 10 residues. Trimming removed 7 bases from V and 3 bases from J, with 3 bases in between. Germline V gene lookup returns CDR1 MNHEY and CDR2 SVGAGI. CDR3 bases: TGTGCCAGCACCGAAGAGACCCAGTACTTC. This encodes CASTEETQYF.

The chain joins TRBV5-4 to TRBJ1-1; D gene ambiguous. Looked up from germline, CDR1 is SGHNT and CDR2 is YYREEE (reference sequence). The CDR3 runs to 15 residues. Trimming pared 4 bases from V and 5 bases from J, leaving 18 bases between. CDR3 loop: CASSRPQGLGTEAFF. The CDR3 DNA is TGTGCCAGCAGCCGCCCACAAGGCTTGGGGACTGAAGCTTTCTTT.

The chain uses TRBV7-8 and TRBJ2-7; D may be TRBD1 (6 bases). Between the trimmed V and J ends, which lost 5 bases and 3 bases, there was a span of 20 bases. There are 16 residues in the CDR3. The germline V gene encodes CDR1 SGHVS and CDR2 FQNEAQ. The CDR3 nucleotides are TGTGCCAGCAGCCTATCACGGACAGCCTTAAACTACGAGCAGTACTTC. The encoded protein is CASSLSRTALNYEQYF.

The V and J genes are TRBV27 and TRBJ2-7, with a weak D call TRBD1 (6 bases). CDR1 and CDR2 from the germline V gene are MNHEY and SMNVEV (reference sequence). V was shortened by 6 bases and J by 3 bases, with 9 bases between the two germline ends. The CDR3 length is 12 residues. CDR3: CASREQGYEQYF. In nucleotides, the CDR3 is TGTGCCAGCAGGGAACAGGGCTACGAGCAGTACTTC.

The chain employs TRBV30 and TRBJ1-3; unclear D gene. The CDR3 covers 15 residues. Per germline, CDR1 GTSNPN and CDR2 SVGIG (reference sequence). V shed 4 bases and J shed 0 bases, with 13 bases lying between them. The CDR3 DNA follows: TGTGCCTGGACCTACCCCCAGCTCTCTGGAAACACCATATATTTT. Translated, it gives CAWTYPQLSGNTIYF.

This clone was counted once. The chain joins TRBV5-1 to TRBJ1-2; no firm D call. The CDR3 runs 13 residues. V lost 0 bases and J 4 bases, leaving 7 bases between the germline ends. CDR1 is SGHRS, CDR2 YFSETQ, per germline. The CDR3 DNA reads as TGCGCCAGCAGCTTGGAGGTTGGCTATGGCTACACCTTC. Translation: CASSLEVGYGYTF.

The chain couples TRBV2 to TRBJ2-3; D assignment may be TRBD1 or TRBD2 (5 bases each). V was cut by 3 bases and J by 0 bases, with 22 bases left in between. Germline lookup yields CDR1 SNHLY and CDR2 FYNNEI. The CDR3 extends over 19 amino acids. The CDR3 nucleotides read TGTGCCAGCAGTGAGGTTGAGGGGCCGGTTTGGGCTAGCACAGATACGCAGTATTTT. It is translated as CASSEVEGPVWASTDTQYF.

The rearrangement links TRBV12-3 or TRBV12-4 to TRBJ1-1; D is unclear. This CDR3 comprises 11 residues. V was shortened by 4 bases and J by 6 bases, with 6 bases between the two germline ends. As DNA, the CDR3 is TGTGCCAGCAGTTACGGGGCTGAAGCTTTCTTT. Protein product: CASSYGAEAFF.

The chain links TRBV30 to TRBJ1-5, with D possibly being TRBD1 (5 bases). CDR3 length equals 13 residues. V lost 3 bases, J lost 5 bases, and 11 bases lay in between. Germline lookup yields CDR1 GTSNPN and CDR2 SVGIG (reference sequence). This chain's CDR3 is CAWSQGLDQPQHF. In DNA, the CDR3 is TGTGCCTGGAGCCAGGGTTTGGATCAGCCCCAGCATTTT.

CDR3 nucleotides: TGTGCCACCAGCAGTAGCAATCAGCCCCAGCATTTT. It yields the protein CATSSSNQPQHF. The chain carries TRBV15 and TRBJ1-5; D gene ambiguous. The germline V gene has CDR1 LNHNV and CDR2 YYDKDF (reference sequence). V was trimmed by 3 bases and J by 0 bases, leaving 0 bases between them. The CDR3 contains 12 residues. The variable domain in full, with the rest retrieved from reference TRBV15 and TRBJ1-5, is DAMVIQNPRYQVTQFGKPVTLSCSQTLNHNVMYWYQQKSSQAPKLLFHYYDKDFNNEADTPDNFQSRRPNTSFCFLDIRSPGLGDTAMYLCATSSSNQPQHFGDGTRLSIL.

The chain recombines TRBV11-3 with TRBJ2-7; 8 bases map to TRBD2. Germline values: CDR1 SGHNT, CDR2 YENEEA. CDR3 length equals 13 residues. V lost 6 bases, J lost 4 bases, and 5 bases stayed unmatched. The CDR3 coding sequence is TGTGCCAGCAGGCGGGAGGAGAGGTACGAGCAGTACTTC. It yields the protein CASRREERYEQYF.

This chain uses TRBV25-1 with TRBJ2-7, with D maybe TRBD2 (5 bases). V was trimmed by 4 bases and J by 4 bases, leaving 11 bases between them. From germline, CDR1 is MGHDK and CDR2 SYGVNS. The CDR3 runs to 13 residues. CDR3 sequence reads: CASSVGLGYEQYF. In nucleotides, the CDR3 is TGTGCCAGCAGTGTTGGACTTGGGTACGAGCAGTACTTC.

This chain connects TRBV18 to TRBJ1-1, with no clear D. The germline CDR1 and CDR2 sequences are KGHSH and LQKENI. This CDR3 is 13 amino acids long. CDR3 loop: CATRPPDGTEAFF. CDR3 coding DNA: TGTGCTACGCGGCCCCCGGACGGCACTGAAGCTTTCTTT.

V gene TRBV11-2 combines with J gene TRBJ2-3; D unclear. The V gene lost 1 base and the J gene lost 4 bases, with 3 bases spanning the gap. The germline gives CDR1 SGHAT, CDR2 FQNNGV. There are 12 residues in the CDR3. The CDR3 bases are TGTGCCAGCAGCTTAGTTGCAGATACGCAGTATTTT. Translating it yields CASSLVADTQYF. The full variable domain, in which reference TRBV11-2 and TRBJ2-3 provide the parts outside the CDR3, is EAGVAQSPRYKIIEKRQSVAFWCNPISGHATLYWYQQILGQGPKLLIQFQNNGVVDDSQLPKDRFSAERLKGVDSTLKIQPAKLEDSAVYLCASSLVADTQYFGPGTRLTVL.

This chain joins TRBV7-8 and TRBJ1-3; TRBD1 might be the D (5 bases). Trimming cost V 0 bases and J 7 bases, with 13 bases left between them. Germline CDR1 reads SGHVS; CDR2 reads FQNEAQ. The CDR3 covers 15 residues. CDR3 sequence reads: CASSLAGPPGNTIYF. CDR3 bases: TGTGCCAGCAGCTTAGCGGGACCACCCGGGAACACCATATATTTT.

This clone was seen only a few times. This rearrangement joins TRBV2 to TRBJ2-7; D perhaps matches TRBD1 (6 bases). This CDR3 region has 15 residues. V was trimmed by 7 bases and J by 5 bases, leaving 21 bases between them. Per the germline V gene, CDR1 is SNHLY and CDR2 is FYNNEI. The CDR3 nucleotides read TGTGCCAGCAAGGGCACGGGGACACTCCCTCACGAGCAGTACTTC. Its translation is CASKGTGTLPHEQYF.

This chain connects TRBV28 to TRBJ1-5, with D possibly matching TRBD1 (6 bases). The V end lost 2 bases, the J end lost 2 bases, and 16 bases lay between the germline ends. CDR1 is MDHEN and CDR2 is SYDVKM in the germline V gene. The CDR3 spans 17 residues. The CDR3 DNA is TGTGCCAGCAGTTTAGCGGTCGGGGGCTGGGGCAATCAGCCCCAGCATTTT. Protein sequence: CASSLAVGGWGNQPQHF.